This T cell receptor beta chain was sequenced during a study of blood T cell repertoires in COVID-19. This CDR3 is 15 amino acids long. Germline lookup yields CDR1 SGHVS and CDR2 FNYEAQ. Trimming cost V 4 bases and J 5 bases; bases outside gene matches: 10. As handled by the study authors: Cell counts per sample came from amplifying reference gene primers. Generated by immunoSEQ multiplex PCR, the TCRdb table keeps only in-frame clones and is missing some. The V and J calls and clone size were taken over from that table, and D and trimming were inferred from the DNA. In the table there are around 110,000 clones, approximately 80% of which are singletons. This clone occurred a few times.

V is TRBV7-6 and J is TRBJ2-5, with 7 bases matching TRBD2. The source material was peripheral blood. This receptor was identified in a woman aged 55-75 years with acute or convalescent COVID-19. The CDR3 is CASSSNAAGAETQYF. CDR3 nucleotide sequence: TGTGCCAGCAGCTCCAACGCTGCGGGAGCGGAGACCCAGTACTTC.